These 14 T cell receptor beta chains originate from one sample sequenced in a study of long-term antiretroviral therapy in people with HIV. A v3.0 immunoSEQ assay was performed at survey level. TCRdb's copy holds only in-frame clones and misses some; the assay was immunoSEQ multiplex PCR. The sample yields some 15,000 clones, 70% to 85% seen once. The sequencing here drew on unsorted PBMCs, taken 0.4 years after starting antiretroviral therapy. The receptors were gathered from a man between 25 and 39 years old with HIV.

CDR3 amino acids: CASSPPGLAKNIQYF. The CDR3 DNA reads as TGTGCCAGCTCACCCCCGGGACTAGCCAAAAACATTCAGTACTTC. V gene TRBV18 combines with J gene TRBJ2-4, with D maybe TRBD2 (6 bases). Trimming removed 3 bases at V and 0 bases at J, with 9 bases between. The CDR3 is made up of 15 amino acids. Per germline, CDR1 KGHSH and CDR2 LQKENI.

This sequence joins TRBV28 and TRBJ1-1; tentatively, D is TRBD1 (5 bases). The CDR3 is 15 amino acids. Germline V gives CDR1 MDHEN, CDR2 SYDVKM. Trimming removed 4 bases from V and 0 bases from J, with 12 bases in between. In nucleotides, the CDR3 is TGTGCCAGCAGTTCCCAGGGAAGACTGAACACTGAAGCTTTCTTT. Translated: CASSSQGRLNTEAFF.

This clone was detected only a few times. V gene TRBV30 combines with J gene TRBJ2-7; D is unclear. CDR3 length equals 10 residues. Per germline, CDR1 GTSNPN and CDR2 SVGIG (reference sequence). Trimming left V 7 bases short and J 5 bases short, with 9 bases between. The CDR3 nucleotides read TGTGCCTATGAGCTCCACGAGCAGTACTTC. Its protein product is CAYELHEQYF.

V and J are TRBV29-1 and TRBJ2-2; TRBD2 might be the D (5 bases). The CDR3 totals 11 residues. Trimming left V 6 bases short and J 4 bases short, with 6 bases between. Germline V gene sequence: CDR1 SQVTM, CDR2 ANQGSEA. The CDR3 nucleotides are TGCAGCGTGAGGGCCACCGGGGAGCTGTTTTTT. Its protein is CSVRATGELFF.

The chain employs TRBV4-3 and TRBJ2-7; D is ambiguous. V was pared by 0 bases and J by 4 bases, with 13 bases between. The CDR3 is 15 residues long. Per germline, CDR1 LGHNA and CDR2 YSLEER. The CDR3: CASSQDNLPRYEQYF. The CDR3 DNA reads TGCGCCAGCAGCCAAGATAATCTACCCCGATACGAGCAGTACTTC.

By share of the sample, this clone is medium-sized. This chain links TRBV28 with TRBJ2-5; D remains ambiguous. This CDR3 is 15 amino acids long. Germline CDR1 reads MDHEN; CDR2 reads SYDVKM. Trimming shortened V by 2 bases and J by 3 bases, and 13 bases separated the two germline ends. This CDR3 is CASSLMGYNEETQYF. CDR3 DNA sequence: TGTGCCAGCAGTTTAATGGGTTACAACGAAGAGACCCAGTACTTC.

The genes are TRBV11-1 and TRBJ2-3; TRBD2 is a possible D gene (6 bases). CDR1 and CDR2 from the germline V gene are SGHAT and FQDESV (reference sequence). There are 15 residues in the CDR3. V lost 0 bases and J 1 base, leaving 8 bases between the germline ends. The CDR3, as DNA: TGTGCCAGCAGCTTAGCTCGCGGGGGCACAGATACGCAGTATTTT. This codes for CASSLARGGTDTQYF.

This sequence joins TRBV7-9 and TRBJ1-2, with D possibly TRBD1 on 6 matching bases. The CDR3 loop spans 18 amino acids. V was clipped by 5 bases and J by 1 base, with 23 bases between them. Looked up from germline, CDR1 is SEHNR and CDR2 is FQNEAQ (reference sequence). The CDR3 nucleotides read TGTGCCAGCAGCCCAGGTCGGACAGCCCGTCGCGATAACTATGGCTACACCTTC. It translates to CASSPGRTARRDNYGYTF.

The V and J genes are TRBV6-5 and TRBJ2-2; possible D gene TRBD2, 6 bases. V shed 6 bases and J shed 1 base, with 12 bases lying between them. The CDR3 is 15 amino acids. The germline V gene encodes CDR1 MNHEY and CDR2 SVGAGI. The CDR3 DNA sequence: TGTGCCAGCAGGGAGGGACCGTGGAACACCGGGGAGCTGTTTTTT. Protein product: CASREGPWNTGELFF.

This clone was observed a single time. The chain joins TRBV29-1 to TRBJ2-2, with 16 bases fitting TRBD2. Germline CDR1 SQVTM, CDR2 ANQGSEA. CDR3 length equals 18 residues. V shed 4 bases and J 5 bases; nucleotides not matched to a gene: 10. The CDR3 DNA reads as TGCAGCGTTGGGAATCCGGGACTAGCGGGAGGGGTTACCGGGGAGCTGTTTTTT. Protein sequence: CSVGNPGLAGGVTGELFF.

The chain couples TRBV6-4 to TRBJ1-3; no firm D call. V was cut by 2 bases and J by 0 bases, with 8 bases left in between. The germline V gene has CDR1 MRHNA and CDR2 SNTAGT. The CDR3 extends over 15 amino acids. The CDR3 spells CASSDVVISGNTIYF. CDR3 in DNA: TGTGCCAGCAGTGACGTGGTCATCTCTGGAAACACCATATATTTT.

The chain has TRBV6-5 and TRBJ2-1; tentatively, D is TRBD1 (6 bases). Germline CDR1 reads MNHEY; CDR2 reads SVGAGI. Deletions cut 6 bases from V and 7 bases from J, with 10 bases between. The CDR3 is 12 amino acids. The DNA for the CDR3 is TGTGCCAGCAGACCCACAGGGAATGAGCAGTTCTTC. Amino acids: CASRPTGNEQFF.

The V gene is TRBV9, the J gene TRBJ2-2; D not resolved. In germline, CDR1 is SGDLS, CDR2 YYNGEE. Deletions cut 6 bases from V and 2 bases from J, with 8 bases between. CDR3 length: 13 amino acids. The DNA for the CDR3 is TGTGCCAGCATGAGGTCCAACACCGGGGAGCTGTTTTTT. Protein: CASMRSNTGELFF.

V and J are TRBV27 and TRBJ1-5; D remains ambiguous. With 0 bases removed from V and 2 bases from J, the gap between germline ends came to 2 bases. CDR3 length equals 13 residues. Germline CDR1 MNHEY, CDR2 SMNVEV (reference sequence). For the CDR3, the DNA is TGTGCCAGCAGTTTATCAGGCAATCAGCCCCAGCATTTT. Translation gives CASSLSGNQPQHF.